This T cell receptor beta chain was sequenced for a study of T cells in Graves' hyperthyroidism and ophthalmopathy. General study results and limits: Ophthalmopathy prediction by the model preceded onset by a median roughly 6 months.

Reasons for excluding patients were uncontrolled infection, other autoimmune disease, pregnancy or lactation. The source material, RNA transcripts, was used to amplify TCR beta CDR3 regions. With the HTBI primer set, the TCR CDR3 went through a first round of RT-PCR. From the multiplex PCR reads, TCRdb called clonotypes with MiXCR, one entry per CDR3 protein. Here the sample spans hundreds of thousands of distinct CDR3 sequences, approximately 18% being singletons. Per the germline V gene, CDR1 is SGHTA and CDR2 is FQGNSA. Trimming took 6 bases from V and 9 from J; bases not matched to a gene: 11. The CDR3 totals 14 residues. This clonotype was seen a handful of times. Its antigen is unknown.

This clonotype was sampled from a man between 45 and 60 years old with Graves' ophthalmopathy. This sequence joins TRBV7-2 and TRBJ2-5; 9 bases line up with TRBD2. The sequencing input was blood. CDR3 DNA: TGTGCCAGCAGTCTAGCGGGGCCTAATGAGGCCCAGTACTTC. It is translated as CASSLAGPNEAQYF.